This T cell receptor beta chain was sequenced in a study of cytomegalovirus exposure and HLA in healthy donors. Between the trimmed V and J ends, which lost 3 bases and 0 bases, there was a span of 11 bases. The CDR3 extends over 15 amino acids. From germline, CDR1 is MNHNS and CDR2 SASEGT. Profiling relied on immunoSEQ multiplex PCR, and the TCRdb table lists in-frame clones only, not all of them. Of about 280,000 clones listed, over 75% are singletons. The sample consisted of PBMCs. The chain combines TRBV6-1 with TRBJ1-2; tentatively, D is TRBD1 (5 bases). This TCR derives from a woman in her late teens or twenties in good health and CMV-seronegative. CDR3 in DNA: TGTGCCAGCAGTGACCCGACAGTTACTAACTATGGCTACACCTTC. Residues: CASSDPTVTNYGYTF.